The rows below give T cell receptor beta chains drawn from one sample of a study of molecular identifiers for immune sequencing clone quantification. TCRdb redid the calling of the PCR reads with MiXCR, one entry per CDR3 protein. The sample holds approximately 500,000 distinct CDR3 sequences, around 23% seen once. Sample: naive CD8+ T cells from blood, with Jurkat cell RNA spiked in. Receptors originate from a human donor in good health. Some libraries in this study had Jurkat cell RNA spiked in. CDR3s include the opening cysteine and the closing phenylalanine or tryptophan. A D gene is named only where the DNA matches it firmly. Clone size is stated in some rows and not others, as once, few, many or a class when expanded.

D gene	clone size	V gene	J gene	CDR3 protein	CDR3 DNA
NA	few	TRBV6-2/TRBV6-3	TRBJ2-1	CASSYLQVYNEQFF	TGTGCCAGCAGTTACTTACAGGTCTACAATGAGCAGTTCTTC
NA	NA	TRBV3-2	TRBJ2-3	CASSPATSFADTQYF	TGTGCCAGCAGCCCCGCGACGAGCTTCGCAGATACGCAGTATTTT
NA	NA	TRBV11-2	TRBJ2-7	CASSFGASRAYEQYF	TGTGCCAGCAGCTTCGGGGCTAGCCGTGCCTACGAGCAGTACTTC
TRBD2	few	TRBV5-4	TRBJ2-1	CASSSSGGGYNEQFF	TGTGCCAGCAGCTCTAGCGGGGGGGGTTACAATGAGCAGTTCTTC
TRBD2	NA	TRBV11-2	TRBJ2-1	CASSLVGGGVVGEQFF	TGTGCCAGCAGCTTAGTGGGGGGAGGGGTGGTTGGCGAGCAGTTCTTC
NA	few	TRBV5-8	TRBJ2-2	CASSFQPGRRAGELFF	TGTGCCAGCAGCTTCCAACCGGGCCGAAGGGCCGGGGAGCTGTTTTTT
NA	NA	TRBV29-1	TRBJ2-5	CSVEDNTAALGQETQYF	TGCAGCGTTGAAGATAACACGGCAGCGCTGGGCCAAGAGACCCAGTACTTC
TRBD1	once	TRBV5-1	TRBJ1-2	CASSTSPGQGSPGYTF	TGCGCCAGCAGCACGTCGCCGGGACAGGGGTCCCCTGGCTACACCTTC
NA	NA	TRBV12-3/TRBV12-4	TRBJ1-6	CASREGTRSSYNSPLHF	TGTGCCAGCAGAGAGGGGACAAGGAGCTCCTATAATTCACCCCTCCACTTT
NA	few	TRBV27	TRBJ2-7	CASSLLGVSYEQYF	TGTGCCAGCAGTTTACTGGGGGTCTCCTACGAGCAGTACTTC
NA	NA	TRBV6-2/TRBV6-3	TRBJ1-5	CASREDRSYSNQPQHF	TGTGCCAGCAGAGAGGACAGAAGTTATAGCAATCAGCCCCAGCATTTT
NA	NA	TRBV10-3	TRBJ2-7	CAISDGVREQYF	TGTGCCATCAGTGATGGGGTGAGGGAGCAGTACTTC
TRBD2	NA	TRBV4-2	TRBJ2-7	CASSQDRIAGAYEQYF	TGTGCCAGCAGCCAAGATCGAATAGCGGGGGCGTACGAGCAGTACTTC
TRBD1	few	TRBV6-2/TRBV6-3	TRBJ1-5	CASNTGTGVSQPQHF	TGTGCCAGCAACACCGGGACAGGGGTTAGTCAGCCCCAGCATTTT
NA	NA	TRBV19	TRBJ1-5	CASSTQGWGNQPQHF	TGTGCCAGTAGTACCCAAGGCTGGGGCAATCAGCCCCAGCATTTT
NA	NA	TRBV6-2/TRBV6-3	TRBJ1-5	CASSSLGVSWDQPQHF	TGTGCCAGCAGTTCTCTTGGGGTTAGCTGGGACCAGCCCCAGCATTTT
NA	few	TRBV6-2/TRBV6-3	TRBJ1-5	CASSRGGRGLNQPQHF	TGTGCCAGCAGCAGGGGTGGCAGGGGATTAAATCAGCCCCAGCATTTT
NA	many	TRBV29-1	TRBJ1-1	CSVPTGNTEAFF	TGCAGCGTCCCGACAGGAAACACTGAAGCTTTCTTT
TRBD1	few	TRBV20-1	TRBJ1-2	CSARTGGSYGYTF	TGCAGTGCTAGGACAGGGGGATCTTATGGCTACACCTTC
TRBD1	NA	TRBV27	TRBJ1-2	CASSSSLGTGDYGYTF	TGTGCCAGCAGTTCCTCCCTGGGGACAGGGGACTATGGCTACACCTTC